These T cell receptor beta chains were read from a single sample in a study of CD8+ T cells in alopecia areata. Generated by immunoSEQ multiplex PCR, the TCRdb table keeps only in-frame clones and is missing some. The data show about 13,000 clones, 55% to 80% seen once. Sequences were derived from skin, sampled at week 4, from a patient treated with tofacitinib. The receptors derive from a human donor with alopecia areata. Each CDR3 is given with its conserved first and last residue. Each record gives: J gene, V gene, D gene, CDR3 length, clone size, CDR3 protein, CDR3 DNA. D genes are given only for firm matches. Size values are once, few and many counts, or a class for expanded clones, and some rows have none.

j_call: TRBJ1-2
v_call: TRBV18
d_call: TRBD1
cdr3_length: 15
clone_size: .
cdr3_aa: CASSKDRAPDYGYTF
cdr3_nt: TGTGCCAGCTCGAAGGACAGGGCACCAGACTATGGCTACACCTTC

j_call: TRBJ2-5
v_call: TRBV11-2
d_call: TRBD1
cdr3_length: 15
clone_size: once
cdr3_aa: CASSLRGQGRETQYF
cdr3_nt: TGTGCCAGCAGCTTAAGGGGGCAGGGCCGAGAGACCCAGTACTTC

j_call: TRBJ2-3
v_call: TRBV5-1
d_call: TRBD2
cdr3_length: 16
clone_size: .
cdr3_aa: CASSYLAGGPADTQYF
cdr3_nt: TGCGCCAGCAGCTATTTAGCGGGGGGGCCAGCAGATACGCAGTATTTT

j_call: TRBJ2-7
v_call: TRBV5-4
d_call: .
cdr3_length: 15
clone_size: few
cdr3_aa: CASSQKGAGPDEQYF
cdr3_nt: TGTGCCAGCAGCCAGAAAGGGGCGGGTCCAGACGAGCAGTACTTC

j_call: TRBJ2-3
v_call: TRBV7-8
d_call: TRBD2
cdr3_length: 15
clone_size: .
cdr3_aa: CASSRWAGGTDTQYF
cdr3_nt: TGTGCCAGCAGCAGGTGGGCGGGGGGCACAGATACGCAGTATTTT

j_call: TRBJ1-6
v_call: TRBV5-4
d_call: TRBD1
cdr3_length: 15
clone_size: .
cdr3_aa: CASATGISYNSPLHF
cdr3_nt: TGTGCCAGCGCGACAGGGATTTCCTATAATTCACCCCTCCACTTT

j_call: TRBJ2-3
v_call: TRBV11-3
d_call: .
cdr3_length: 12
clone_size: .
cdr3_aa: CASSARLDTQYF
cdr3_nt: TGTGCCAGCAGCGCCCGCCTAGATACGCAGTATTTT

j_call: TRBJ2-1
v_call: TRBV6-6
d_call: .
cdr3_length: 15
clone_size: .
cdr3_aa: CASLLPGRVNNEQFF
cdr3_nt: TGTGCCAGCTTATTACCAGGCAGGGTGAACAATGAGCAGTTCTTC

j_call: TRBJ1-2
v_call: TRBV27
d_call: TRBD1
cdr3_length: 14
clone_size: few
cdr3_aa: CASSATGGADGYTF
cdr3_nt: TGTGCCAGCAGTGCCACAGGGGGCGCGGATGGCTACACCTTC

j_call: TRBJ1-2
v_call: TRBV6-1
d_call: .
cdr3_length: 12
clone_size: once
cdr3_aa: CASSQGNYGYTF
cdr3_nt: TGTGCCAGCAGTCAGGGGAACTATGGCTACACCTTC

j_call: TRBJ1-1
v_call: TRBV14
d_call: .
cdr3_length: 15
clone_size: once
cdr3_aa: CASSPAGRRTTEAFF
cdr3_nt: TGTGCCAGCAGCCCTGCGGGACGGCGAACCACTGAAGCTTTCTTT

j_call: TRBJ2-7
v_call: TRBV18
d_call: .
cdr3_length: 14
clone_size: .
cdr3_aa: CASSVGGSSYEQYF
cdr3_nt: TGTGCCAGCTCGGTAGGAGGGAGCTCCTACGAGCAGTACTTC

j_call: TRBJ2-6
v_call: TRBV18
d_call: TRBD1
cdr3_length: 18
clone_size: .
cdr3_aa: CASSPPAGGFPGANVLTF
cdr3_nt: TGTGCCAGCTCACCACCGGCAGGGGGTTTTCCTGGGGCCAACGTCCTGACTTTC

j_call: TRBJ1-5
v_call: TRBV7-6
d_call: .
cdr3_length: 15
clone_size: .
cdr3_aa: CASSLSSGFNQPQHF
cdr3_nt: TGTGCCAGCAGCTTATCGAGCGGATTCAATCAGCCCCAGCATTTT

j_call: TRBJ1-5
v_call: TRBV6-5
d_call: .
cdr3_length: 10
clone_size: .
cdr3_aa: CASSNQPQHF
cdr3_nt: TGTGCCAGCAGTAACCAGCCCCAGCATTTT

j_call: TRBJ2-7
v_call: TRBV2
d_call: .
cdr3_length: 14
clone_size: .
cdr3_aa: CASHPGRRNYEQYF
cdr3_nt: TGTGCCAGCCACCCGGGACGGAGGAACTACGAGCAGTACTTC